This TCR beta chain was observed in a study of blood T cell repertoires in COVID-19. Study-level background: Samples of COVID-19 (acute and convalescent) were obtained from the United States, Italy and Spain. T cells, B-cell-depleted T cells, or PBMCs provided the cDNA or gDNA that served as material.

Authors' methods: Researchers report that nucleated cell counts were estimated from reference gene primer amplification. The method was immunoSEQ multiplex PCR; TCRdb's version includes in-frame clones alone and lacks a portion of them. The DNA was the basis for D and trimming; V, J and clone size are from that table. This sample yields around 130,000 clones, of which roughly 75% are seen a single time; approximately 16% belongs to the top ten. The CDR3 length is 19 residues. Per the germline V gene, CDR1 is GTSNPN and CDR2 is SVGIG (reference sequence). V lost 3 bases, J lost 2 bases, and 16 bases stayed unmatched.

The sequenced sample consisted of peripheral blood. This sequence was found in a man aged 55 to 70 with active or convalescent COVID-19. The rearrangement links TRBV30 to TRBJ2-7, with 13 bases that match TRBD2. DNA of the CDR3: TGTGCCTGGAGGGTTGGCGTGGGTGGACTAGCGGGAGAGACCTACGAGCAGTACTTC. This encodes CAWRVGVGGLAGETYEQYF.